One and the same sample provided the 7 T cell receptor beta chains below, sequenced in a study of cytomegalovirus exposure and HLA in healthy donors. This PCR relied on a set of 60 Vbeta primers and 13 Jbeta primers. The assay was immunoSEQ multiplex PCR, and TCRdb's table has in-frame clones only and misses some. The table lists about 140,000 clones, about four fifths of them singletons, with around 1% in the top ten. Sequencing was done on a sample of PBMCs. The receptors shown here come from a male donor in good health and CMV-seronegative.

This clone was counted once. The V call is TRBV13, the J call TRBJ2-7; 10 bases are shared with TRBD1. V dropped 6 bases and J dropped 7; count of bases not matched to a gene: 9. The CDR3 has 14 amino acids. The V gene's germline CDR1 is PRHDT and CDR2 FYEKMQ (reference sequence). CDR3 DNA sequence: TGTGCCAGCAGGGAGGGACAGGGGTTGGGAGAGCAGTACTTC. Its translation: CASREGQGLGEQYF.

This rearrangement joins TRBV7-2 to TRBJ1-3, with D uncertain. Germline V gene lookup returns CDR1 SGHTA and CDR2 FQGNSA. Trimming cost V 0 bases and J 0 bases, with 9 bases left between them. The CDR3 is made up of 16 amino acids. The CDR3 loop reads CASSLARQFSGNTIYF. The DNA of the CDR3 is TGTGCCAGCAGCTTAGCGCGGCAGTTCTCTGGAAACACCATATATTTT.

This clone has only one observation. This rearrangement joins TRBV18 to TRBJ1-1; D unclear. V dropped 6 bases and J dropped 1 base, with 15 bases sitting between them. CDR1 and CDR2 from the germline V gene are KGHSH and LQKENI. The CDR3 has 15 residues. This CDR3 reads CASSKALVENTEAFF. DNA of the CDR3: TGTGCCAGCTCGAAAGCGTTGGTGGAGAACACTGAAGCTTTCTTT.

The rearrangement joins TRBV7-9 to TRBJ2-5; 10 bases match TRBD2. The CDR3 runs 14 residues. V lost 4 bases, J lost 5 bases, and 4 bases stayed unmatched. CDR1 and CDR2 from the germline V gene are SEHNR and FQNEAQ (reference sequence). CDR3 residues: CASSSAGGQETQYF. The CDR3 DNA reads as TGTGCCAGCAGCTCAGCGGGGGGGCAGGAGACCCAGTACTTC. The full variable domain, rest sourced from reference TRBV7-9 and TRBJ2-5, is DTGVSQNPRHKITKRGQNVTFRCDPISEHNRLYWYRQTLGQGPEFLTYFQNEAQLEKSRLLSDRFSAERPKGSFSTLEIQRTEQGDSAMYLCASSSAGGQETQYFGPGTRLLVL.

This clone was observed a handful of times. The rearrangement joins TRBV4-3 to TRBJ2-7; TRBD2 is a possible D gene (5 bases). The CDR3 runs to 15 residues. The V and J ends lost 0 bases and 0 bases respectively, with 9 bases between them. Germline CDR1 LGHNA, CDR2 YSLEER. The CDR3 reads CASSQDPAGSYEQYF. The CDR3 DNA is TGCGCCAGCAGCCAAGATCCCGCGGGCTCCTACGAGCAGTACTTC.

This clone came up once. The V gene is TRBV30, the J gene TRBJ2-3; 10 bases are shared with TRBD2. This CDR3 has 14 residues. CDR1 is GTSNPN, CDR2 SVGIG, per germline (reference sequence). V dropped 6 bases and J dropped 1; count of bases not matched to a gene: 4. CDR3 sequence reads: CACDGLAGTDTQYF. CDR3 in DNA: TGTGCCTGCGACGGACTAGCGGGCACAGATACGCAGTATTTT.

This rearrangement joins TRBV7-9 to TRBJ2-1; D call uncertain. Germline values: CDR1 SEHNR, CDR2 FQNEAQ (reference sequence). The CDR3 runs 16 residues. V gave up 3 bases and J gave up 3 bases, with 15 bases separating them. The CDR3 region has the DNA TGTGCCAGCAGCTTTCCTCGCGAAACTTACTACAATGAGCAGTTCTTC. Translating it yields CASSFPRETYYNEQFF.